This T cell receptor (beta chain) came from a study of blood T cell repertoires in COVID-19. For the study at large: Sample material is recorded as cDNA or gDNA derived from T cells, B-cell-depleted T cells, or PBMCs.

Method: immunoSEQ multiplex PCR; TCRdb's copy keeps in-frame clones and lacks some. The sample comprises about 160,000 clones, 85% of which are singletons, and 3% to 4% rests with the top ten. The CDR3 is made up of 18 amino acids. Trimming shortened V by 1 base and J by 5 bases, and 18 bases separated the two germline ends. CDR1 and CDR2 (germline): KGHSH, LQKENI. This chain connects TRBV18 to TRBJ1-6; TRBD1 might be the D (5 bases). The clonotype was recovered from a human donor with acute or convalescent COVID-19. The donor label of this sample is uncertain. Sequencing was carried out using peripheral blood. CDR3 nucleotides: TGTGCCAGCTCACCACGCGCGATAAGTGGGGGGGATAATTCACCCCTCCACTTT. Residues: CASSPRAISGGDNSPLHF.